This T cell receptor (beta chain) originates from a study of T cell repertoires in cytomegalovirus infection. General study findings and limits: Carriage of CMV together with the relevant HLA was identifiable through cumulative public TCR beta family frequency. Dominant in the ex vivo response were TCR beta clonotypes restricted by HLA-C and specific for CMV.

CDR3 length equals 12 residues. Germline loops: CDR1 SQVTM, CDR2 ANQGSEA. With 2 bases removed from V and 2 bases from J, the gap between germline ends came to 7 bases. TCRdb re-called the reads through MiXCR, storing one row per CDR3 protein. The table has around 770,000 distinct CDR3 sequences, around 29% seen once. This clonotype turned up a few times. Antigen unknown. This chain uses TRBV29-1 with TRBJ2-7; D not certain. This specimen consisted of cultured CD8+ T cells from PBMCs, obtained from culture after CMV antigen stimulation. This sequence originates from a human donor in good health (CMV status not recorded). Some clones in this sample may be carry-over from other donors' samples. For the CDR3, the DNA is TGCAGCGTTGAATGGCAGCCCTACGAGCAGTACTTC. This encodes CSVEWQPYEQYF.